This TCR beta chain is drawn from a study of T-cell memory formation after mild COVID-19. As for the study in general: Clusters were largely donor specific. The study's findings and limits: That cross-reactive memory joined was suggested by some responding clones appearing in pre-infection memory. The main location of contracting CD4+ clones was CM and EM, and that of contracting CD8+ clones was EMRA.

The TCR alpha and TCR beta cDNA libraries, bearing sample barcodes and UMIs, were generated by 5'RACE using constant-segment primers. TCRdb processed the 5' RACE reads anew with MiXCR; each CDR3 protein has one entry. The top ten clones hold 3.5% to 4% of a sample with roughly 220,000 distinct CDR3 sequences, over 9.5% of them seen once. This clonotype was picked up many times. What it recognizes is unknown. V was clipped by 3 bases and J by 8 bases; unmatched bases: 13. CDR3 size: 17 residues. CDR1 SGHTA and CDR2 FQGTGA come from the germline V gene. This clonotype was sampled from a man aged 18 to 35 who had mild COVID-19 (a few samples of this study predate the infection). Cell type and time point are not known. The specimen was PBMCs or a T cell subset sorted from them (not recorded which). The rearrangement links TRBV7-3 to TRBJ2-1, with TRBD2 matching over 10 bases. The CDR3 spells CASSFALTSGAGHEQFF. The CDR3 DNA reads TGTGCCAGCAGCTTCGCGCTTACTAGCGGGGCCGGCCATGAGCAGTTCTTC.